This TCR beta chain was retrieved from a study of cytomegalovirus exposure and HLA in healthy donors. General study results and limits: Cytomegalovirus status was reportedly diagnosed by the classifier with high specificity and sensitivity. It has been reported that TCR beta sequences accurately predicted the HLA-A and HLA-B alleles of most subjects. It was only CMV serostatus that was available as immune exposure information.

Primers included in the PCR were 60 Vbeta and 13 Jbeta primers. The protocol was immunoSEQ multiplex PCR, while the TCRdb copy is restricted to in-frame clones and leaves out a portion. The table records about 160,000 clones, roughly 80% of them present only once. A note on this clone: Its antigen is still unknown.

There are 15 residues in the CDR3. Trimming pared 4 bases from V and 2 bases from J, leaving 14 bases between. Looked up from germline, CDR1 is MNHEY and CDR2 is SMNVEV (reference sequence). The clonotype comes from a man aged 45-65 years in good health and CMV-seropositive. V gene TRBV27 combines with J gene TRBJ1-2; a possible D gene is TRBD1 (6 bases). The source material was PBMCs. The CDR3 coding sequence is TGTGCCAGCAGTTCCCACCCCGGACAGAACTATGGCTACACCTTC. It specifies CASSSHPGQNYGYTF.